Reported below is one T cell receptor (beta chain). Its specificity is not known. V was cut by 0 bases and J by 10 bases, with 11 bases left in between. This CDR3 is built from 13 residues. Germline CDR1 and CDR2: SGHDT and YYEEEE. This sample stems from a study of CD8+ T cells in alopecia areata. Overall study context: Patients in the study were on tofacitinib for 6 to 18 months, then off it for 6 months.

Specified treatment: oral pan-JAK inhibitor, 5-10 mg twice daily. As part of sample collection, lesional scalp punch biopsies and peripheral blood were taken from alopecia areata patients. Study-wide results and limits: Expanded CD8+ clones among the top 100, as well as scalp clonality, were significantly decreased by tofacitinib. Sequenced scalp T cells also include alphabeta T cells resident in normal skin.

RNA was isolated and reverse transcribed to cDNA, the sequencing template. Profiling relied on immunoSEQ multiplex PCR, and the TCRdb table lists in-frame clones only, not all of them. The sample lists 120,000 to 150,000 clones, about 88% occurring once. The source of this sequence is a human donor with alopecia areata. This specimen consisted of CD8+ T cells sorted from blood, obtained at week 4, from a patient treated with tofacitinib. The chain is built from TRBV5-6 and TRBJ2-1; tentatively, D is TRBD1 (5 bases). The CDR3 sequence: CASSLAAQGEQFF. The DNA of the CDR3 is TGTGCCAGCAGCTTGGCGGCTCAGGGAGAGCAGTTCTTC.